The 17 T cell receptor beta chains listed next were all sequenced from one sample in a study of T cell responses to AZD1222 COVID-19 vaccine. Measured with immunoSEQ multiplex PCR; TCRdb has only the in-frame clones, and not every one. The repertoire holds 77,000 or so clones, with around 88% as singletons. This specimen consisted of peripheral blood, obtained on day 0 of AZD1222 vaccination. All receptors come from an adult in good health.

This chain joins TRBV3-1 (or the pseudogene TRBV3-2) and TRBJ2-3, with D possibly matching TRBD2 (5 bases). Germline V gene lookup returns CDR1 LGHDT and CDR2 YNNKEL (reference sequence). Trimming removed 4 bases from V and 2 bases from J, with 10 bases in between. CDR3 length: 14 residues. The CDR3 DNA reads as TGTGCCAGCAGCCCGGGAACACTCACAGATACGCAGTATTTT. It yields the protein CASSPGTLTDTQYF.

The chain couples TRBV7-2 to TRBJ2-7; no reliable D call. Germline-derived CDR1 and CDR2 are SGHTA and FQGNSA. The CDR3 runs 14 residues. The ends were cut back, 0 bases at V and 2 bases at J, with 8 bases in the middle. The CDR3 loop reads CASSLAHTAYEQYF. CDR3 nucleotides: TGTGCCAGCAGCTTAGCGCACACCGCCTACGAGCAGTACTTC.

The CDR3 nucleotides read TGTGCCAGCAGTATAACGACAGGGGAAAAACTGTTTTTT. This codes for CASSITTGEKLFF. This rearrangement joins TRBV6-5 to TRBJ1-4; TRBD1 aligns across 7 bases. Germline CDR1 and CDR2: MNHEY and SVGAGI. V lost 5 bases, J lost 8 bases, and 5 bases stayed unmatched. This CDR3 contains 13 residues.

This chain links TRBV7-2 with TRBJ1-2, with a possible D match to TRBD1 (5 bases). The CDR3 extends over 13 amino acids. The germline V and J ends were trimmed by 0 bases and 4 bases, with 6 bases remaining between them. Germline lookup yields CDR1 SGHTA and CDR2 FQGNSA. CDR3: CASSLAGAYGYTF. CDR3 nucleotides: TGTGCCAGCAGCTTAGCAGGGGCCTATGGCTACACCTTC.

This chain uses TRBV3-1 (or the pseudogene TRBV3-2) with TRBJ1-2, with D tentatively TRBD1 (6 bases). This CDR3 comprises 14 residues. Trimming pared 0 bases from V and 5 bases from J, leaving 10 bases between. The germline CDR1 and CDR2 sequences are LGHDT and YNNKEL (reference sequence). The CDR3 DNA reads TGTGCCAGCAGCCAAGATTTGACAGGATATGGCTACACCTTC. It yields the protein CASSQDLTGYGYTF.

This clone was seen once. The CDR3 loop reads CAISNPTGTGYNEQFF. CDR3 DNA sequence: TGTGCCATCAGTAACCCCACCGGGACAGGGTACAATGAGCAGTTCTTC. The chain combines TRBV10-3 with TRBJ2-1; 9 bases match TRBD1. The V gene's germline CDR1 is ENHRY and CDR2 SYGVKD. This CDR3 contains 16 residues. Trimming at V came to 5 bases and at J to 4 bases, leaving 9 bases not matched to a gene.

The V call is TRBV28, the J call TRBJ2-1; 10 bases match TRBD2. Germline CDR1 and CDR2: MDHEN and SYDVKM. The CDR3 sequence is 21 residues long. The ends lost 4 bases at V and 0 bases at J; junction bases unmatched: 18. This CDR3 is CASSSGLADPPVMSSYNEQFF. The CDR3 region has the DNA TGTGCCAGCAGTTCCGGACTAGCGGATCCACCTGTAATGAGCTCCTACAATGAGCAGTTCTTC.

CDR3 in amino acids: CASSPDRVNTEAFF. In nucleotides, the CDR3 is TGTGCCAGCAGCCCGGACAGGGTAAACACTGAAGCTTTCTTT. This chain connects TRBV3-1 (or the pseudogene TRBV3-2) to TRBJ1-1, with 8 bases lining up with TRBD1. Germline V gene lookup returns CDR1 LGHDT and CDR2 YNNKEL (reference sequence). V dropped 4 bases and J dropped 2; count of bases not matched to a gene: 3. The CDR3 covers 14 residues.

This chain uses TRBV4-1 with TRBJ2-1, with a tentative D call TRBD1 (6 bases). With 1 base removed from V and 5 bases from J, the gap between germline ends came to 15 bases. CDR3 length: 16 amino acids. Germline CDR1 is MGHRA and CDR2 is YSYEKL. The CDR3 protein is CASSQATGRLDNEQFF. The CDR3 DNA reads TGCGCCAGCAGCCAAGCAACAGGGCGTCTCGACAATGAGCAGTTCTTC.

The CDR3, as DNA: TGTGCCAGCAGCTTAGTAGCAGAAAACACTGAAGCTTTCTTT. It encodes CASSLVAENTEAFF. The gene calls are TRBV7-9 and TRBJ1-1; D gene unclear. V was shortened by 1 base and J by 2 bases, with 8 bases between the two germline ends. The V gene's germline CDR1 is SEHNR and CDR2 FQNEAQ (reference sequence). CDR3 length: 14 residues. Full variable domain (outside the CDR3, taken from reference TRBV7-9 and TRBJ1-1): DTGVSQNPRHKITKRGQNVTFRCDPISEHNRLYWYRQTLGQGPEFLTYFQNEAQLEKSRLLSDRFSAERPKGSFSTLEIQRTEQGDSAMYLCASSLVAENTEAFFGQGTRLTVV.

The chain joins TRBV29-1 to TRBJ2-1; a possible D gene is TRBD1 (5 bases). V was cut by 2 bases and J by 3 bases, with 17 bases left in between. CDR1 and CDR2 from the germline V gene are SQVTM and ANQGSEA. The CDR3 has 16 amino acids. The CDR3 DNA reads TGCAGCGTTGAACACCTCGGGCAGGGCGGCTACAATGAGCAGTTCTTC. Translation: CSVEHLGQGGYNEQFF.

V gene TRBV9 combines with J gene TRBJ1-5; 8 bases are a match to TRBD1. CDR1 is SGDLS, CDR2 YYNGEE, per germline. The CDR3 loop spans 15 amino acids. With 4 bases clipped from V and 5 bases from J, the junction kept 8 bases outside the gene matches. DNA for the CDR3: TGTGCCAGCAGCCCCCAAGGACAGGGCGATCAGCCCCAGCATTTT. This gives the protein CASSPQGQGDQPQHF.

The V and J genes are TRBV6-5 and TRBJ2-3, with D possibly being TRBD1 (6 bases). V was trimmed by 1 base and J by 0 bases, leaving 11 bases between them. Per germline, CDR1 MNHEY and CDR2 SVGAGI. The CDR3 spans 16 residues. The CDR3 reads CASSYLGQPSTDTQYF. The CDR3 DNA sequence: TGTGCCAGCAGTTACTTGGGACAACCTAGCACAGATACGCAGTATTTT.

J is TRBJ2-3 and V is TRBV13; D ambiguous. The CDR3 is 11 residues long. CDR1 and CDR2 (germline): PRHDT, FYEKMQ (reference sequence). The V end lost 5 bases, the J end lost 3 bases, and 3 bases lay between the germline ends. CDR3 amino acids: CASSETDTQYF. CDR3 nucleotides: TGTGCCAGCAGCGAAACAGATACGCAGTATTTT. Based on the CDR3 plus reference TRBV13 and TRBJ2-3, the full variable domain is AAGVIQSPRHLIKEKRETATLKCYPIPRHDTVYWYQQGPGQDPQFLISFYEKMQSDKGSIPDRFSAQQFSDYHSELNMSSLELGDSALYFCASSETDTQYFGPGTRLTVL.

This sequence joins TRBV13 and TRBJ2-7, with 7 bases aligning to TRBD2. V lost 3 bases, J lost 5 bases, and 10 bases stayed unmatched. The germline V gene encodes CDR1 PRHDT and CDR2 FYEKMQ (reference sequence). The length of the CDR3 is 15 residues. The CDR3 spells CASSFGTGGRNEQYF. CDR3 bases: TGTGCCAGCAGCTTCGGGACGGGAGGTCGAAACGAGCAGTACTTC.

This chain links TRBV15 with TRBJ1-3; a possible D gene is TRBD1 (5 bases). Trimming pared 0 bases from V and 1 base from J, leaving 7 bases between. The CDR3 totals 15 residues. Germline CDR1 reads LNHNV; CDR2 reads YYDKDF (reference sequence). CDR3 DNA sequence: TGTGCCACCAGCAGAGAGACAGATTCTGGAAACACCATATATTTT. Translation gives CATSRETDSGNTIYF.

In this sample, this clone turned up a few times. The chain links TRBV30 to TRBJ1-1; a weak D match, TRBD1 (5 bases). CDR1 GTSNPN and CDR2 SVGIG come from the germline V gene (reference sequence). V lost 3 bases and J 0 bases, leaving 20 bases between the germline ends. This CDR3 has 17 residues. CDR3 DNA sequence: TGTGCCTGGAGGAGGCGGCTTGGGGACTGGATGAACACTGAAGCTTTCTTT. Amino acids: CAWRRRLGDWMNTEAFF.